This T cell receptor (beta chain) was captured in a study of cytomegalovirus exposure and HLA in healthy donors. Study-wide context: A prior analysis found 117 million unique TCR beta sequences from 150 million to 200 million T cells.

PCR was performed using 60 Vbeta and 13 Jbeta primers. Produced via immunoSEQ multiplex PCR; TCRdb's table is partial and in-frame only. The sample lists roughly 69,000 clones, approximately 80% occurring once. CDR1 and CDR2 from the germline V gene are MDHEN and SYDVKM. V was shortened by 7 bases and J by 6 bases, with 22 bases between the two germline ends. The CDR3 is 16 amino acids. The V call is TRBV28, the J call TRBJ1-5; weak D call: TRBD1 (5 bases). The sequenced sample was PBMCs. This TCR derives from a man in his late teens or twenties in good health and CMV-seronegative. Here the CDR3 reads CASTDAAGGVTQPQHF. The CDR3 DNA sequence: TGTGCCAGCACCGACGCGGCCGGGGGGGTTACTCAGCCCCAGCATTTT.